The 25 T cell receptor beta chains below all came from one sample that was sequenced in a study of T cells expressing NK-cell markers. One entry per CDR3 protein, without DNA, is what TCRdb gives after re-calling the 5' RACE reads. The repertoire table contains approximately 440,000 distinct CDR3 sequences. Material: blood T cells: a sorted CD56 or NKG2C T cell subset, CD4+ or CD8+ T cells, or bulk PBMC T cells (not recorded which). The source is a woman in her forties or fifties in good health.

The gene calls are TRBV7-9 and TRBJ1-4; checking the TCRdb D call of TRBD1 is not possible without DNA. The CDR3 runs to 20 residues. The germline gives CDR1 SEHNR, CDR2 FQNEAQ (reference sequence). The CDR3 loop is CASSSPFSGTGFGLDEKLFF.

The V and J genes are TRBV4-1 and TRBJ1-2. The V gene's germline CDR1 is MGHRA and CDR2 YSYEKL. CDR3 length: 16 amino acids. The CDR3: CASSQDTLPANYGYTF.

This chain joins TRBV9 and TRBJ1-3; TCRdb returns TRBD1, unconfirmable since there is no DNA. The germline gives CDR1 SGDLS, CDR2 YYNGEE. The CDR3 totals 16 residues. CDR3 in amino acids: CASSVYDGGRENTIYF. The full variable domain, with the rest looked up from reference TRBV9 and TRBJ1-3, is DSGVTQTPKHLITATGQRVTLRCSPRSGDLSVYWYQQSLDQGLQFLIQYYNGEERAKGNILERFSAQQFPDLHSELNLSSLELGDSALYFCASSVYDGGRENTIYFGEGSWLTVV.

The chain employs TRBV6-1 and TRBJ2-3; without DNA, the TCRdb call of TRBD1 cannot be checked. The V gene's germline CDR1 is MNHNS and CDR2 SASEGT. The CDR3 sequence is 14 residues long. The CDR3: CASCPGHTTDTQYF.

The chain combines TRBV5-6 with TRBJ2-3. Germline V gene data show CDR1 as SGHDT and CDR2 as YYEEEE. The CDR3 runs to 14 residues. This CDR3 reads CASSLATSTDTQYF.

The chain employs TRBV5-8 and TRBJ1-5; TCRdb calls TRBD1, which cannot be checked without DNA. This CDR3 has 15 amino acids. Germline V gene sequence: CDR1 SGHTS, CDR2 YDEGEE. CDR3 residues: CASSLVGGQNQPQHF.

The rearrangement joins TRBV3-1 to TRBJ1-2. Germline CDR1 and CDR2: LGHDT and YNNKEL (reference sequence). This CDR3 region has 15 residues. The CDR3 spells CASSQDFLKPSGYTF. Complete variable domain (other parts from reference TRBV3-1 and TRBJ1-2): DTAVSQTPKYLVTQMGNDKSIKCEQNLGHDTMYWYKQDSKKFLKIMFSYNNKELIINETVPNRFSPKSPDKAHLNLHINSLELGDSAVYFCASSQDFLKPSGYTFGSGTRLTVV.

The chain uses TRBV2 and TRBJ1-2. In germline, CDR1 is SNHLY, CDR2 FYNNEI. The length of the CDR3 is 12 residues. CDR3: CASIGRGYGYTF.

This rearrangement joins TRBV6-5 to TRBJ2-5; checking the TCRdb D call of TRBD2 is not possible without DNA. Germline-derived CDR1 and CDR2 are MNHEY and SVGAGI. The CDR3 is 16 residues long. CDR3 sequence reads: CASSYSTGTLQETQYF.

The rearrangement joins TRBV15 to TRBJ2-5; as DNA is missing, the TRBD1 call by TCRdb cannot be tested. CDR3 length: 16 residues. Germline values: CDR1 LNHNV, CDR2 YYDKDF (reference sequence). The CDR3 spells CATSRVGQGVPETQYF.

The V and J genes are TRBV15 and TRBJ1-6; TCRdb's D call of TRBD1 is untestable without DNA. CDR3 length equals 16 residues. CDR1 and CDR2 (germline): LNHNV, YYDKDF (reference sequence). The CDR3: CATSRDKGANNSPLHF. Using reference TRBV15 and TRBJ1-6 for the parts outside the CDR3, the full variable domain is DAMVIQNPRYQVTQFGKPVTLSCSQTLNHNVMYWYQQKSSQAPKLLFHYYDKDFNNEADTPDNFQSRRPNTSFCFLDIRSPGLGDTAMYLCATSRDKGANNSPLHFGNGTRLTVT.

The chain has TRBV2 and TRBJ2-2; TCRdb reports TRBD2, a call that lacks DNA to check it against. Germline CDR1 is SNHLY and CDR2 is FYNNEI. The CDR3 runs 15 residues. The CDR3 protein is CASRLAGGQAGELFF.

This chain joins TRBV18 and TRBJ2-1; the TCRdb D gene call, TRBD2, has no DNA to confirm it. This CDR3 has 14 amino acids. The V gene's germline CDR1 is KGHSH and CDR2 LQKENI. CDR3: CASSPEGVNNEQFF.

This chain links TRBV5-1 with TRBJ2-3; TCRdb's D gene call, TRBD2, goes unchecked for lack of DNA. There are 16 residues in the CDR3. CDR1 and CDR2 (germline): SGHRS, YFSETQ. The CDR3 reads CASSSLEGLAQNTQYF.

The chain is built from TRBV12-3 or TRBV12-4 and TRBJ1-4. The CDR3 consists of 15 residues. CDR3 loop: CVSSFLQGGGEKLFF.

The chain is built from TRBV5-1 and TRBJ1-2; the D call of TRBD1 rests on TCRdb alone, since no DNA is present to check it. CDR3 length: 15 amino acids. Germline-derived CDR1 and CDR2 are SGHRS and YFSETQ. CDR3 amino acids: CASSPAGHQNYGYTF.

The chain joins TRBV12-3 or TRBV12-4 to TRBJ2-5; checking the TCRdb D call of TRBD1 is not possible without DNA. The CDR3 totals 15 residues. CDR3 protein: CASSPLRGGRETQYF.

The V gene is TRBV25-1, the J gene TRBJ2-3; TCRdb's D call, TRBD2, is unchecked because there is no DNA. The CDR3 is 15 amino acids. Germline-derived CDR1 and CDR2 are MGHDK and SYGVNS. This CDR3 is CASRLAGEGGDTQYF.

The chain recombines TRBV6-5 with TRBJ1-1; the TCRdb D gene call, TRBD1, has no DNA to confirm it. This CDR3 has 17 residues. The germline V gene has CDR1 MNHEY and CDR2 SVGAGI. CDR3 amino acids: CASSYYSGTGLDTEAFF.

The chain combines TRBV29-1 with TRBJ2-5. Germline V CDR1 and CDR2: SQVTM, ANQGSEA. The CDR3 sequence is 14 residues long. The CDR3: CSASREAYQETQYF.

The genes are TRBV18 and TRBJ2-7. Germline loops: CDR1 KGHSH, CDR2 LQKENI. The CDR3 runs 14 residues. The CDR3 reads CASSPVETSYEQYF. Full variable domain (outside the CDR3, taken from reference TRBV18 and TRBJ2-7): NAGVMQNPRHLVRRRGQEARLRCSPMKGHSHVYWYRQLPEEGLKFMVYLQKENIIDESGMPKERFSAEFPKEGPSILRIQQVVRGDSAAYFCASSPVETSYEQYFGPGTRLTVT.

The V and J genes are TRBV5-6 and TRBJ2-1; checking the TCRdb D call of TRBD1 is not possible without DNA. CDR1 and CDR2 from the germline V gene are SGHDT and YYEEEE. CDR3 length: 15 residues. The CDR3 sequence: CASSFRVNTRNEQFF.

The chain joins TRBV11-3 to TRBJ2-2; the TCRdb D gene call, TRBD2, has no DNA to confirm it. The germline gives CDR1 SGHNT, CDR2 YENEEA. This CDR3 is 19 amino acids long. This chain's CDR3 is CASKTGRRTALRTAGELFF.

The CDR3 loop reads CASSFLVRTSMQETQYF. The genes are TRBV7-9 and TRBJ2-5; TCRdb's D gene call, TRBD2, goes unchecked for lack of DNA. This CDR3 spans 17 amino acids. From germline, CDR1 is SEHNR and CDR2 FQNEAQ (reference sequence).

The genes are TRBV11-3 and TRBJ2-3; TCRdb reports TRBD1, a call that lacks DNA to check it against. CDR3 length equals 16 residues. From germline, CDR1 is SGHNT and CDR2 YENEEA. CDR3 protein: CASSARQGLGTDTQYF.